The 21 T cell receptor beta chains presented below share a single source sample, sequenced in a study of OX40 agonist ivuxolimab in advanced cancers. Profiling relied on immunoSEQ multiplex PCR, and the TCRdb table lists in-frame clones only, not all of them. This sample yields some 2,400 clones, of which roughly four fifths are seen a single time; approximately 17% belongs to the top ten. Source: CD4+ or CD8+ T cells sorted from blood, taken in a trial of the OX40 agonist ivuxolimab. These receptors all stem from an adult with an advanced solid tumor such as melanoma, head and neck, liver or kidney cancer.

CDR3 nucleotides: TGTGCCAGCAGCCGAACTAGCGGGGCCTACAATGAGCAGTTCTTC. This sequence encodes CASSRTSGAYNEQFF. The genes are TRBV5-5 and TRBJ2-1; TRBD2 agrees at 10 bases. The V gene end was trimmed by 4 bases and the J gene end by 2 bases; junction bases not matched to a gene: 3. Germline V gene sequence: CDR1 SGHKS, CDR2 YYEKEE (reference sequence). CDR3 length equals 15 residues.

The J gene is TRBJ2-1, the V gene TRBV5-1; D uncertain. CDR3 length: 13 residues. Germline values: CDR1 SGHRS, CDR2 YFSETQ. V was shortened by 3 bases and J by 4 bases, with 8 bases between the two germline ends. This chain's CDR3 is CASSSSTYNEQFF. Written as DNA, the CDR3 is TGCGCCAGCAGCTCCAGTACATACAATGAGCAGTTCTTC. The full variable domain, with the rest looked up from reference TRBV5-1 and TRBJ2-1, is KAGVTQTPRYLIKTRGQQVTLSCSPISGHRSVSWYQQTPGQGLQFLFEYFSETQRNKGNFPGRFSGRQFSNSRSEMNVSTLELGDSALYLCASSSSTYNEQFFGPGTRLTVL.

The rearrangement joins TRBV5-6 to TRBJ2-7; a weak D match, TRBD2 (7 bases). Trimming left V 1 base short and J 2 bases short, with 16 bases between. CDR3 length equals 16 residues. CDR1 is SGHDT and CDR2 is YYEEEE in the germline V gene. DNA of the CDR3: TGTGCCAGCAGCTTGTTCAAGGGGGGGTCTCCCTACGAGCAGTACTTC. Protein product: CASSLFKGGSPYEQYF.

The chain is built from TRBV7-8 and TRBJ2-7; D is unresolved. Germline CDR1 and CDR2: SGHVS and FQNEAQ. Trimming left V 2 bases short and J 1 base short, with 0 bases between. The CDR3 spans 11 residues. CDR3 bases: TGTGCCAGCAGCTTATCCTACGAGCAGTACTTC. Protein: CASSLSYEQYF.

The chain joins TRBV5-8 to TRBJ2-7; D might be TRBD1 or TRBD2, each matching 5 bases. V lost 1 base and J lost 4, with 12 bases in between. The germline gives CDR1 SGHTS, CDR2 YDEGEE. This CDR3 is built from 14 residues. The CDR3 loop is CASSLRGAGYEQYF. CDR3 coding DNA: TGTGCCAGCAGCTTGCGGGGCGCGGGTTACGAGCAGTACTTC.

This clone was seen only once. J is TRBJ1-6 and V is TRBV4-1; D is undetermined. The CDR3 has 15 residues. Trimming removed 1 base at V and 0 bases at J, with 4 bases between. Germline assignment: CDR1 MGHRA and CDR2 YSYEKL. The CDR3 sequence: CASSQVLSYNSPLHF. The CDR3 nucleotides read TGCGCCAGCAGCCAAGTACTCTCCTATAATTCACCCCTCCACTTT.

The chain recombines TRBV27 with TRBJ1-5; D unclear. V was trimmed by 3 bases and J by 0 bases, leaving 6 bases between them. There are 14 residues in the CDR3. Germline CDR1 reads MNHEY; CDR2 reads SMNVEV (reference sequence). CDR3 bases: TGTGCCAGCAGTTTTGAGTATAGCAATCAGCCCCAGCATTTT. Amino acid sequence: CASSFEYSNQPQHF.

The rearrangement links TRBV7-6 to TRBJ2-1, with D possibly being TRBD2 (5 bases). V shed 1 base and J shed 0 bases, with 13 bases lying between them. Germline CDR1 SGHVS, CDR2 FNYEAQ. This CDR3 region has 17 residues. In DNA form, the CDR3 reads TGTGCCAGCAGCTTAGTCGGAGGACGGCCCTCCTACAATGAGCAGTTCTTC. Translating it yields CASSLVGGRPSYNEQFF.

This clone qualifies as large (0.1 to 1%). The chain links TRBV19 to TRBJ1-5; D uncertain. V was trimmed by 5 bases and J by 8 bases, leaving 19 bases between them. The CDR3 contains 15 residues. Per germline, CDR1 LNHDA and CDR2 SQIVND (reference sequence). DNA of the CDR3: TGTGCCAGTAGTGCACCGGGTCGCCCCTGGGAGCCCCAGCATTTT. Its translation: CASSAPGRPWEPQHF. Filled out from reference TRBV19 and TRBJ1-5, the complete variable domain reads DGGITQSPKYLFRKEGQNVTLSCEQNLNHDAMYWYRQDPGQGLRLIYYSQIVNDFQKGDIAEGYSVSREKKESFPLTVTSAQKNPTAFYLCASSAPGRPWEPQHFGDGTRLSIL.

This chain connects TRBV7-8 to TRBJ2-7, with no clear D. V was trimmed by 7 bases and J by 3 bases, leaving 10 bases between them. Germline V gene data show CDR1 as SGHVS and CDR2 as FQNEAQ. This CDR3 contains 12 residues. The CDR3 loop is CASKVTGYEQYF. The CDR3 DNA sequence: TGTGCCAGCAAGGTAACTGGCTACGAGCAGTACTTC.

The J gene is TRBJ1-1, the V gene TRBV13; the D is unclear. The germline V gene has CDR1 PRHDT and CDR2 FYEKMQ (reference sequence). The V end was cut by 0 bases, the J end by 4 bases, with 9 bases between. The CDR3 is made up of 14 amino acids. DNA of the CDR3: TGTGCCAGCAGCTTAGGACGTCCCGCCACTGAAGCTTTCTTT. Its protein is CASSLGRPATEAFF.

The rearrangement links TRBV5-1 to TRBJ2-6; 8 bases are a match to TRBD1. V shed 8 bases and J 4 bases; nucleotides not matched to a gene: 14. The V gene's germline CDR1 is SGHRS and CDR2 YFSETQ. The CDR3 is 17 residues long. CDR3 nucleotides: TGCGCCAGTGGGACAGGCCTTGGCACCACGGGGGCCAACGTCCTGACTTTC. Its protein is CASGTGLGTTGANVLTF.

The chain carries TRBV11-2 and TRBJ2-4; D uncertain. CDR3 length: 15 amino acids. Deletions cut 1 base from V and 6 bases from J, with 13 bases between. CDR1 is SGHAT and CDR2 is FQNNGV in the germline V gene. CDR3 DNA sequence: TGTGCCAGCAGCTTAGTACAGTCAGGCAGAAACATTCAGTACTTC. As protein: CASSLVQSGRNIQYF.

This clone was observed a single time. The chain uses TRBV10-1 and TRBJ2-4; no firm D call. Germline CDR1 reads WNHNN; CDR2 reads SYGVQD (reference sequence). The CDR3 is 17 amino acids. V was trimmed by 10 bases and J by 4 bases, leaving 26 bases between them. CDR3 protein: CATNVSSNSKRKNIQYF. CDR3 coding DNA: TGCGCCACCAACGTATCCAGCAATAGTAAAAGGAAAAACATTCAGTACTTC.

In this sample, this clone turned up once. The chain employs TRBV5-4 and TRBJ2-7; D not resolved. The CDR3 covers 16 residues. Germline CDR1 SGHNT, CDR2 YYREEE (reference sequence). Trimming stripped 3 bases from V and 4 bases from J, with 20 bases between. CDR3 loop: CASSSRATRAEYEQYF. The CDR3 nucleotides are TGTGCCAGCAGCTCCAGAGCAACAAGGGCCGAATACGAGCAGTACTTC.

This clone was recorded once. This sequence joins TRBV7-9 and TRBJ2-1, with TRBD2 matching over 8 bases. With V trimmed by 4 bases and J by 4 bases, 0 bases remained unmatched. The CDR3 sequence is 13 residues long. Germline lookup yields CDR1 SEHNR and CDR2 FQNEAQ (reference sequence). CDR3 coding DNA: TGTGCCAGCAGCTCGGGGGGGTACAATGAGCAGTTCTTC. Protein product: CASSSGGYNEQFF.

CDR3 sequence reads: CASSAPVVFYGYTF. As DNA, the CDR3 is TGTGCCAGTAGTGCACCGGTCGTATTTTATGGCTACACCTTC. This rearrangement joins TRBV19 to TRBJ1-2; D is unresolved. This CDR3 comprises 14 residues. Trimming stripped 5 bases from V and 5 bases from J, with 15 bases between. Germline V gene sequence: CDR1 LNHDA, CDR2 SQIVND (reference sequence).

A few counts support this clone. The J gene is TRBJ2-7, the V gene TRBV30; 8 positions match TRBD2. J gave up 4 bases and V 0 bases, and 8 bases lay outside the gene matches. The CDR3 is made up of 15 amino acids. From germline, CDR1 is GTSNPN and CDR2 SVGIG (reference sequence). The CDR3: CAWSVPRTSGYEQYF. The CDR3 coding sequence is TGTGCCTGGAGTGTCCCGCGTACTAGCGGTTACGAGCAGTACTTC.

As for this clone: The junction shows a germline mismatch at one end, possibly a read error. The rearrangement uses TRBV7-9 and TRBJ1-2, with D uncertain. CDR3 size: 13 residues. The germline CDR1 and CDR2 sequences are SEHNR and FQNEAQ (reference sequence). The CDR3 protein is CASTLNIPWGYTF. The CDR3 DNA is TGTGCCAGCACCTTAAATATACCATGGGGCTACACCTTC.

CDR3 loop: CASTPDGESTDTQYF. CDR3 sequence (DNA): TGTGCCAGCACCCCCGATGGCGAAAGCACAGATACGCAGTATTTT. The chain couples TRBV5-4 to TRBJ2-3; D unresolved. CDR1 is SGHNT and CDR2 is YYREEE in the germline V gene (reference sequence). This CDR3 contains 15 residues. Trimming cost V 6 bases and J 0 bases, with 14 bases left between them.

The gene calls are TRBV27 and TRBJ2-7; unclear D gene. The V and J ends lost 5 bases and 2 bases respectively, with 13 bases between them. The CDR3 length is 14 residues. Per germline, CDR1 MNHEY and CDR2 SMNVEV (reference sequence). CDR3 in DNA: TGTGCCAGCAGTCCCCTACCGAAGACCTACGAGCAGTACTTC. Its protein is CASSPLPKTYEQYF.